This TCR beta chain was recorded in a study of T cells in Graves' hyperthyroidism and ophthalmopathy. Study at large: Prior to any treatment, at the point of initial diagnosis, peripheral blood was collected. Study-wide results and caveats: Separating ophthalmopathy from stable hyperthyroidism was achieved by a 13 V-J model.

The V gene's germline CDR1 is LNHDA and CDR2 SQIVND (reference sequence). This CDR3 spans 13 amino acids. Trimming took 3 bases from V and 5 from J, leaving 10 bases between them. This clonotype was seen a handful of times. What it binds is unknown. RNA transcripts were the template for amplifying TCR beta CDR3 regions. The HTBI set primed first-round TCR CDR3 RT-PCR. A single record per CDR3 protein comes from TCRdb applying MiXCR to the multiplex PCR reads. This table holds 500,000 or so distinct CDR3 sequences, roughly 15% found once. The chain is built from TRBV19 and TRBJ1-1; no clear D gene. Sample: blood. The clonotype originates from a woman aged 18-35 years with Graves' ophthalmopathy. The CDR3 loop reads CASSMTTGTEAFF. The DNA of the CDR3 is TGTGCCAGTAGTATGACTACTGGGACTGAAGCTTTCTTT.